The clone carrying this TCR beta chain occurred a few times. The target antigen is unknown. This entry is derived from a study of T cell responses to AZD1222 COVID-19 vaccine. The table came from immunoSEQ multiplex PCR; TCRdb's copy has only in-frame clones and leaves some out. The table has tens of thousands of clones, 90% seen once; the top ten hold about 5%. Study-wide results and limits: Vaccine-associated CD4 TCRs spanned spike, dominant at 160-218 and 743-854. Donors were largely white British and mainly female; clonal diversity was possibly underestimated.

Trimming took 3 bases from V and 1 from J, leaving 9 bases between them. Germline CDR1 is MGHDK and CDR2 is SYGVNS. The CDR3 extends over 14 amino acids. The sequence was obtained from an adult in good health. The rearrangement links TRBV25-1 to TRBJ1-2; weak D call: TRBD1 (5 bases). The sequencing used peripheral blood, collected on day 0 of AZD1222 vaccination. The CDR3 DNA reads as TGTGCCAGCAGTGAGGGACGGGTTAACTATGGCTACACCTTC. Its translation is CASSEGRVNYGYTF.